This TCR beta chain stems from a study of blood T cell repertoires in COVID-19. Recruits, aged about 18 to 95 years, lived in approximately 26 US areas. In the original analysis: Reference gene primer amplification gave estimated nucleated cell counts. Data came from immunoSEQ multiplex PCR; TCRdb stores just in-frame clones and leaves some out. That table is the source of V, J and clone size, and D and trimming were worked out from the DNA. The data hold hundreds of thousands of clones, with roughly 89% observed a single time. The TCR sequence derives from a woman between 35 and 50 years old who had recovered from COVID-19. Sequenced input: PBMCs or T cells enriched from blood (not recorded which).

CDR3 in amino acids: CASSSTPTDTQYF. The DNA for the CDR3 is TGTGCCAGCAGCTCCACACCCACAGATACGCAGTATTTT. The chain links TRBV28 to TRBJ2-3, with no clear D. In germline, CDR1 is MDHEN, CDR2 SYDVKM. With 6 bases removed from V and 2 bases from J, the gap between germline ends came to 9 bases. CDR3 size: 13 residues.